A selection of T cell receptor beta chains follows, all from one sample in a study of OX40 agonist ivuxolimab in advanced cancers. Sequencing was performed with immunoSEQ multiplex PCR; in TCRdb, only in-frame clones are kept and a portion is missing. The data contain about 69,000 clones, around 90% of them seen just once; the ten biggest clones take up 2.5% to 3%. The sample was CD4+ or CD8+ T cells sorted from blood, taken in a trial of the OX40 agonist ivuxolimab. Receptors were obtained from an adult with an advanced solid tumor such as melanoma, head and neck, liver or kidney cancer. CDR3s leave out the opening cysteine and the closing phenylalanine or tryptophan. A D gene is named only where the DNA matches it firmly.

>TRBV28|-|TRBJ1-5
ASSLSPAGRNQPQH
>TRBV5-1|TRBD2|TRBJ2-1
ASSLAGTSGGEQF
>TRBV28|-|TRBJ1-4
ASSFLPPSYNEKLF
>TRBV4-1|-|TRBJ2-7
ASSPTRTVYEQY
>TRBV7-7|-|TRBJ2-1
ASSLGSAVGSNEQF
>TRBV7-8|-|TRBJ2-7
ASSPQGGAYEQY
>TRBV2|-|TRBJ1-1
ASSDHPEAF
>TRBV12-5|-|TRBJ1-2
ASGLPGQIYGYT
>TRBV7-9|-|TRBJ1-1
ASSLRTSKAF
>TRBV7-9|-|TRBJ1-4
ASSLRTDHEKLF
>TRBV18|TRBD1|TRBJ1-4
ASSFTGVNEKLF
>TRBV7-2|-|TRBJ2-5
ASSRTLGRARETQY
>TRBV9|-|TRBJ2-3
ASSVAGVERTDTQY
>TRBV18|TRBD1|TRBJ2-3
ASSSAVGQGGSTDTQY
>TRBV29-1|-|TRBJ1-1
SVSRASVNTEAF
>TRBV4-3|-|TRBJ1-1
ASSQRGDQGDTEAF
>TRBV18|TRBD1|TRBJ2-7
ASSPQETGQGNEQY
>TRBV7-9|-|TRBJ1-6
ASSPTGYNSPLH
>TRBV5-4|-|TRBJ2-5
ASSLEDYQETQY
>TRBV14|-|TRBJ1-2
ASSQARALYGYT
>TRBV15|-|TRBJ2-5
ATSRSRGVQETQY
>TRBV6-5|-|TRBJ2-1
ASSYSTGRHGEQF
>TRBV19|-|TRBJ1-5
ASSIRTVAGNQPQH
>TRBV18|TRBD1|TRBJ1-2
ASSPTYDRVDGYT
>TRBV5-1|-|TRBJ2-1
ASSLTDPQDEQF
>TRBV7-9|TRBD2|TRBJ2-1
ASSFTGTRLNEQF
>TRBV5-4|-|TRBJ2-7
ASSLVGLGTSSSYEQY
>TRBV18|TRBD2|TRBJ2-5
ASSMQSGRETQY
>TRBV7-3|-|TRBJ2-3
ASSLGGISDTQY
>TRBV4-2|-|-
ASSQDPGPYEQY
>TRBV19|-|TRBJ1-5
ASSIGRVNQPQH
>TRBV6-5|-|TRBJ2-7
ASSPPPDGAYEQY
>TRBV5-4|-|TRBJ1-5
ASSLGKGGRPYSNQPQH
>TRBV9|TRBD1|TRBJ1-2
ASTLSGTANYGYT
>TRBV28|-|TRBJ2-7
ASSLSGYEQY